This is a list of T cell receptor beta chains from one sample in a study of Graves' ophthalmopathy and Graves' hyperthyroidism. TCRdb redid the calling of the multiplex PCR reads with MiXCR, one entry per CDR3 protein. The repertoire has approximately 1.2 million distinct CDR3 sequences, roughly 35% of them found once; the top ten carry around 10%. Specimen: peripheral blood or thyroid tissue (not recorded which). Every receptor here comes from an adult man with Graves' hyperthyroidism. CDR3s include the opening cysteine and the closing phenylalanine or tryptophan. The D gene is left open where the match is weak. Part of the rows lack a size; the others show once, few, many or a class for expanded clones.

d_call	j_call	clone_size	v_call	cdr3_nt	cdr3_aa
TRBD2	TRBJ2-7	-	TRBV10-3	TGTGCCATCAGAGGGACTAGCGGGAGGGCCGTCGAGCAGTACTTC	CAIRGTSGRAVEQYF
-	TRBJ2-2	many	TRBV7-8	TGTGCCAGCACCTACCCAGGGGGGACGAACACCGGGGAGCTGTTTTTT	CASTYPGGTNTGELFF
TRBD1	TRBJ2-5	-	TRBV20-1	TGCAGTGCTAGGAGACAGGGGACTCAAGAGACCCAGTACTTC	CSARRQGTQETQYF
-	TRBJ1-5	-	TRBV10-2	TGCGCCAGCAGTGAGCAGACACTCGGCGGCAATCAGCCCCAGCATTTT	CASSEQTLGGNQPQHF
-	TRBJ1-2	many	TRBV24-1	TGTGCCACCAGAAGTGGAGTTCTCGGAGGCTACACCTTC	CATRSGVLGGYTF
TRBD1	TRBJ1-5	many	TRBV2	TGTGCCAGCAGTGGGGGACAGGTCTATAGCAATCAGCCCCAGCATTTT	CASSGGQVYSNQPQHF
-	TRBJ2-5	few	TRBV9	TGTGCCAGCAGCGGGGGACACCCTCAAGAGACCCAGTACTTC	CASSGGHPQETQYF
-	TRBJ2-2	-	TRBV6-5	TGTGCCAGCAGTTACGAATCGGCTACATCGAACACCGGGGAGCTGTTTTTT	CASSYESATSNTGELFF
-	TRBJ2-5	many	TRBV29-1	TGCAGCGTTGAAATCTCGACAGAGCAAGAGACCCAGTACTTC	CSVEISTEQETQYF
TRBD1	TRBJ2-7	-	TRBV29-1	TGCAGCGCTAAGGGACAGGGGGGCTACGAGCAGTACTTC	CSAKGQGGYEQYF
TRBD1	TRBJ2-7	-	TRBV20-1	TGCAGTGCTAGGACTCAGACAGGGGTAGAGCAGTACTTC	CSARTQTGVEQYF
TRBD2	TRBJ2-7	many	TRBV7-2	TGTGCCAGCAGCATCGGACTAGCCTCCTACGAGCAGTACTTC	CASSIGLASYEQYF
TRBD1	TRBJ1-6	many	TRBV13	TGTGCCAGCAGCTTGGGACAGGGGACGTCACCCCTCCACTTT	CASSLGQGTSPLHF
TRBD2	TRBJ2-5	few	TRBV11-2	TGTGCCAGCAGCTCCGGGACTAGCTTTGGTGGGACCCAGTACTTC	CASSSGTSFGGTQYF
-	TRBJ2-7	few	TRBV7-9	TGTGCCAGCAGCCCCCACCGAGGGCCCTTGTTGTACGAGCAGTACTTC	CASSPHRGPLLYEQYF
-	TRBJ2-7	-	TRBV6-6	TGTGCCAGCAGTGAATTAGGTGCAGGTACGAGTTTCAACGAGCAGTACTTC	CASSELGAGTSFNEQYF
-	TRBJ2-5	many	TRBV11-1	TGTGCCAGCAGTCGGGGACCGGCGCAAGAGACCCAGTACTTC	CASSRGPAQETQYF
TRBD2	TRBJ2-5	many	TRBV12-3/TRBV12-4	TGTGCCAGCAGCATCAGCGGGGGGCAGGAGACCCAGTACTTC	CASSISGGQETQYF
-	TRBJ2-5	many	TRBV20-1	TGCAGTGCTACGAAGGGGCGCGTAGGAGAGACCCAGTACTTC	CSATKGRVGETQYF
-	TRBJ2-7	many	TRBV11-2	TGTGCCAGCAGCGATTACCCCGGCGACAGGTCACGATCCTACGAGCAGTACTTC	CASSDYPGDRSRSYEQYF
-	TRBJ2-2	-	TRBV2	TGTGCCAGCGGCGGGTCATCCCCGACCGGGGAGCTGTTTTTT	CASGGSSPTGELFF
-	TRBJ2-7	many	TRBV12-3/TRBV12-4	TGTGCCAGCAGTTTTGCTGCCACCTACGAGCAGTACTTC	CASSFAATYEQYF
-	TRBJ2-1	-	TRBV7-9	TGTGCCAGCAGCAACAGCGCAGGGAATGAGCAGTTCTTC	CASSNSAGNEQFF
TRBD1	TRBJ2-5	-	TRBV15	TGTGCCACCAGCAGAGATTTTTCCGGACAGGGAGAGACCCAGTACTTC	CATSRDFSGQGETQYF
-	TRBJ1-2	-	TRBV9	TGTGCCAGCAGCGCTGCAAGACTTGGCTACACCTTC	CASSAARLGYTF
TRBD1	TRBJ2-7	many	TRBV3-1	TGTGCCAGCAGCCGGGACAGGTACCACGAGCAGTACTTC	CASSRDRYHEQYF
TRBD2	TRBJ2-6	-	TRBV12-3/TRBV12-4	TGTGCCAGCAGTCTTAGACTAGCGGGAGCCTACGTCCTGACTTTC	CASSLRLAGAYVLTF
TRBD2	TRBJ2-7	-	TRBV7-2	TGTGCCAGCAGCTTAGCAGCGGGGGGCCTGTACTTC	CASSLAAGGLYF
-	TRBJ1-2	-	TRBV6-2/TRBV6-3	TGTGCCAGCATGGACGGGCTGAGAGGCTACACCTTC	CASMDGLRGYTF
-	TRBJ2-2	-	TRBV7-2	TGTGCCAGCAGCCAAGGTTACCGGGAGCTGTTTTTT	CASSQGYRELFF
TRBD2	TRBJ2-7	many	TRBV5-1	TGCGCCAGCAGCCCGGGGACTAGCGGGAGTGTCACCGGCGAGCAGTACTTC	CASSPGTSGSVTGEQYF
TRBD1	TRBJ1-4	-	TRBV29-1	TGCAGCTCCGGGACAGGGTGGGGTGAAAAACTGTTTTTT	CSSGTGWGEKLFF
-	TRBJ1-2	-	TRBV19	TGTGCCAGTAGTATGCGGGCAAACTATGGCTACACCTTC	CASSMRANYGYTF
-	TRBJ1-3	-	TRBV20-1	TGCAGTGCTAGCCCGGGAAGCGGAGGAAACACCATATATTTT	CSASPGSGGNTIYF
-	TRBJ2-5	many	TRBV24-1	TGTGCCACCGGAACACGCGAGGGGGGCGGTAAAGAGACCCAGTACTTC	CATGTREGGGKETQYF
-	TRBJ2-7	few	TRBV5-1	TGCGCCAGCAGCTTGGCCCTTGGGGGAACCACCTACGAGCAGTACTTC	CASSLALGGTTYEQYF
-	TRBJ2-7	many	TRBV2	TGTGCCAGCAAACAGGGATCGTCCCAGTACTTC	CASKQGSSQYF
-	TRBJ1-1	-	TRBV27	TGTGCCAGCAGCCACCCGGGCGGGATGAACACTGAAGCTTTCTTT	CASSHPGGMNTEAFF
-	TRBJ1-1	many	TRBV19	TGTGCCAGTAGTATCAAGGCCGCGAACACTGAAGCTTTCTTT	CASSIKAANTEAFF
TRBD1	TRBJ1-2	many	TRBV19	TGTGCCAGTATACACGCAGGGGGCGCGGATGGCTACACCTTC	CASIHAGGADGYTF
-	TRBJ1-5	many	TRBV7-2	TGTGCCAGCAGCCCCCAGGGTAAACAGCCCCAGCATTTT	CASSPQGKQPQHF
-	TRBJ2-6	few	TRBV15	TGTGCCACCAGCAGAGACCCAGGCTCTGGGGCCAACGTCCTGACTTTC	CATSRDPGSGANVLTF
TRBD1	TRBJ1-5	many	TRBV19	TGTGCCAGTAGTAACCCGGGACAGGGGGCCGGTCAGCCCCAGCATTTT	CASSNPGQGAGQPQHF
-	TRBJ2-5	few	TRBV2	TGTGCCAGCAAGGTGGAGACCCAGTACTTC	CASKVETQYF
-	TRBJ2-5	few	TRBV29-1	TGCAGCGTTGCTATGGGGCAAGAGACCCAGTACTTC	CSVAMGQETQYF
TRBD1	TRBJ1-5	few	TRBV4-1	TGCGCCAGCAGCCATTCAGGGGGAGATAGCAATCAGCCCCAGCATTTT	CASSHSGGDSNQPQHF
-	TRBJ1-3	-	TRBV6-5	TGTGCCAGCAGCCCGAAGGTGGGGGAGGTTTCTGGAAACACCATATATTTT	CASSPKVGEVSGNTIYF
TRBD1	TRBJ2-2	-	TRBV7-6	TGTGCCAGCAGCTTAACCCGACAGGGGACGGGCACCGGGGAGCTGTTTTTT	CASSLTRQGTGTGELFF
TRBD1	TRBJ1-5	-	TRBV10-3	TGTGCCATCAGTGAGACGGGACACAGGGGCGCAAGCGATCAGCCCCAGCATTTT	CAISETGHRGASDQPQHF
-	TRBJ2-2	few	TRBV12-3/TRBV12-4	TGTGCCAGCGTTGGGGGGACGGGTACCGGGGAGCTGTTTTTT	CASVGGTGTGELFF
-	TRBJ2-7	-	TRBV2	TGTGCCAGCATAAGGAGGTCGCTCTACGAGCAGTACTTC	CASIRRSLYEQYF
TRBD2	TRBJ2-2	-	TRBV20-1	TGCAGTGCTAGATTAAGACTAGCGGGGGGGCGCTTCGGGGAGCTGTTTTTT	CSARLRLAGGRFGELFF
TRBD1	TRBJ2-7	few	TRBV10-3	TGTGCCAGCTGGCCGGGACAGGTGATGAAAATCACCTACGAGCAGTACTTC	CASWPGQVMKITYEQYF
-	TRBJ1-6	-	TRBV7-2	TGTGCCAGCAGCTTAGCAGGGTTTTATAATTCACCCCTCCACTTT	CASSLAGFYNSPLHF
-	TRBJ1-1	few	TRBV10-3	TGTGCCATCATCGGGGTCAGAAACACTGAAGCTTTCTTT	CAIIGVRNTEAFF
TRBD1	TRBJ1-5	-	TRBV15	TGTGCCACGGGGACAGCAGCCTACGAGCATTTT	CATGTAAYEHF
-	TRBJ2-7	many	TRBV10-3	TGTGCCATCAGTGAGAAGTCAGAGCAGTACTTC	CAISEKSEQYF
TRBD2	TRBJ2-5	-	TRBV5-6	TGTGCCAGCAGCGGCGGACTAGCGGGAGGGATACAAGAGACCCAGTACTTC	CASSGGLAGGIQETQYF